This record concerns one T cell receptor (beta chain) sequence. The data are from a study of brain metastases from non-small cell lung cancer. Germline assignment: CDR1 SGHNT and CDR2 YENEEA. Trimming pared 5 bases from V and 1 base from J, leaving 14 bases between. This CDR3 comprises 15 residues. Sequencing used immunoSEQ multiplex PCR; TCRdb keeps in-frame clones, though not all of them. The data show about 1,300 clones, with 85% to 90% seen just once and 15% to 20% held by the top ten. The sample was tumor-adjacent normal tissue. The chain recombines TRBV11-3 with TRBJ1-1, with D maybe TRBD1 (5 bases). The TCR originated in a donor at least 40 years old with non-small cell lung cancer. The DNA of the CDR3 is TGTGCCAGCAGCCCTGCCGGGACGGCGAACACTGAAGCTTTCTTT. Translation gives CASSPAGTANTEAFF.